This is a list of T cell receptor beta chains from one sample in a study of identical twins. TCRdb called the 5' RACE reads again in MiXCR, with one record for every CDR3 protein. The table includes some 500,000 distinct CDR3 sequences, more than 13% detected once. These records were also assigned to another study, of yellow fever vaccine responses in identical twins.

Specimen: CD4+ T cells sorted from blood. These receptor sequences come from a woman aged 18-29 years in good health. CDR3s include the opening cysteine and the closing phenylalanine or tryptophan. The order of the fields is J gene, D gene, clone size, V gene, CDR3 protein, CDR3 DNA. D genes are given only for firm matches. Rows give clone size only sometimes, using once, few, many, or a class for an expanded clone.

j_gene: TRBJ2-3; d_gene: TRBD2; abundance: -; v_gene: TRBV12-3/TRBV12-4; CDR3aa: CASSLVLAGLTDTQYF; CDR3nt: TGTGCCAGCAGTTTAGTCCTAGCGGGACTCACAGATACGCAGTATTTT
j_gene: TRBJ1-2; d_gene: -; abundance: -; v_gene: TRBV2; CDR3aa: CASNNGVGYTF; CDR3nt: TGTGCCAGCAATAATGGGGTTGGCTACACCTTC
j_gene: TRBJ2-7; d_gene: -; abundance: once; v_gene: TRBV21-1; CDR3aa: CASSVKGQGFEQYF; CDR3nt: TGTGCCAGCAGCGTGAAGGGACAGGGGTTCGAGCAGTACTTC
j_gene: TRBJ2-1; d_gene: -; abundance: -; v_gene: TRBV29-1; CDR3aa: CSVERLLANNEQFF; CDR3nt: TGCAGCGTTGAAAGATTACTAGCTAACAATGAGCAGTTCTTC
j_gene: TRBJ2-5; d_gene: -; abundance: few; v_gene: TRBV20-1; CDR3aa: CSARDLKAPGETQYF; CDR3nt: TGCAGTGCTAGAGACTTAAAAGCCCCGGGGGAGACCCAGTACTTC
j_gene: TRBJ2-5; d_gene: -; abundance: -; v_gene: TRBV6-5; CDR3aa: CASSYRDFKAGETQYF; CDR3nt: TGTGCCAGCAGTTACAGAGACTTCAAAGCCGGAGAGACCCAGTACTTC
j_gene: TRBJ2-1; d_gene: TRBD1; abundance: many; v_gene: TRBV6-2/TRBV6-3; CDR3aa: CASSLTGNNEQFF; CDR3nt: TGTGCCAGCAGTTTGACAGGGAACAATGAGCAGTTCTTC
j_gene: TRBJ1-1; d_gene: -; abundance: few; v_gene: TRBV28; CDR3aa: CASSPFNGNLNTEAFF; CDR3nt: TGTGCCAGCAGTCCGTTTAATGGCAACTTGAACACTGAAGCTTTCTTT
j_gene: TRBJ2-1; d_gene: TRBD2; abundance: -; v_gene: TRBV6-4; CDR3aa: CASKPSGSNEQFF; CDR3nt: TGTGCCAGCAAACCCAGCGGGAGCAATGAGCAGTTCTTC
j_gene: TRBJ1-1; d_gene: -; abundance: -; v_gene: TRBV6-6; CDR3aa: CASSYIGAEAFF; CDR3nt: TGTGCCAGCAGTTACATCGGGGCTGAAGCTTTCTTT
j_gene: TRBJ2-2; d_gene: -; abundance: -; v_gene: TRBV30; CDR3aa: CAWSREGFGELFF; CDR3nt: TGTGCCTGGAGTCGTGAGGGATTCGGGGAGCTGTTTTTT
j_gene: TRBJ2-4; d_gene: TRBD1; abundance: -; v_gene: TRBV5-6; CDR3aa: CASSLDRGEVKNIQYF; CDR3nt: TGTGCCAGCAGCTTGGACAGGGGCGAAGTCAAAAACATTCAGTACTTC
j_gene: TRBJ1-6; d_gene: -; abundance: few; v_gene: TRBV5-1; CDR3aa: CASSPGQTNSPLHF; CDR3nt: TGCGCCAGCAGCCCCGGACAGACTAATTCACCCCTCCACTTT
j_gene: TRBJ2-3; d_gene: -; abundance: -; v_gene: TRBV28; CDR3aa: CASSHSGYGTDTQYF; CDR3nt: TGTGCCAGCAGCCATTCAGGGTACGGGACAGATACGCAGTATTTT
j_gene: TRBJ2-5; d_gene: -; abundance: -; v_gene: TRBV20-1; CDR3aa: CSATRRGRETQYF; CDR3nt: TGCAGTGCCACGAGGCGGGGTCGAGAGACCCAGTACTTC
j_gene: TRBJ1-2; d_gene: -; abundance: -; v_gene: TRBV2; CDR3aa: CASSADSFYGYTF; CDR3nt: TGTGCCAGCAGTGCGGACAGCTTCTATGGCTACACCTTC
j_gene: TRBJ1-5; d_gene: -; abundance: -; v_gene: TRBV28; CDR3aa: CASSLLREGYSNQPQHF; CDR3nt: TGTGCCAGCAGTCTCCTGAGGGAAGGTTATAGCAATCAGCCCCAGCATTTT
j_gene: TRBJ2-7; d_gene: -; abundance: -; v_gene: TRBV5-1; CDR3aa: CASSLAFQGREYF; CDR3nt: TGCGCCAGCAGCTTGGCCTTTCAGGGACGGGAGTACTTC
j_gene: TRBJ2-3; d_gene: -; abundance: few; v_gene: TRBV20-1; CDR3aa: CSAKLAPDTQYF; CDR3nt: TGCAGTGCTAAACTAGCACCAGATACGCAGTATTTT
j_gene: TRBJ2-2; d_gene: -; abundance: -; v_gene: TRBV4-1; CDR3aa: CASTGSGELFF; CDR3nt: TGCGCCAGCACCGGGTCCGGGGAGCTGTTTTTT
j_gene: TRBJ2-2; d_gene: -; abundance: -; v_gene: TRBV24-1; CDR3aa: CATGGYGNTGELFF; CDR3nt: TGTGCCACCGGGGGGTATGGAAACACCGGGGAGCTGTTTTTT
j_gene: TRBJ2-2; d_gene: -; abundance: few; v_gene: TRBV7-2; CDR3aa: CASSLGSRGANTGELFF; CDR3nt: TGTGCCAGCAGCTTAGGGAGTAGGGGGGCGAACACCGGGGAGCTGTTTTTT
j_gene: TRBJ2-5; d_gene: -; abundance: -; v_gene: TRBV7-2; CDR3aa: CACSLGGTGETQYF; CDR3nt: TGTGCCTGCAGCTTAGGCGGTACTGGGGAGACCCAGTACTTC
j_gene: TRBJ1-2; d_gene: -; abundance: few; v_gene: TRBV12-3/TRBV12-4; CDR3aa: CASSLLRDYGYTF; CDR3nt: TGTGCCAGCAGTTTACTGCGTGACTATGGCTACACCTTC
j_gene: TRBJ2-3; d_gene: -; abundance: -; v_gene: TRBV7-9; CDR3aa: CASSLQRRITDTQYF; CDR3nt: TGTGCCAGCAGCTTACAGCGGAGGATCACAGATACGCAGTATTTT
j_gene: TRBJ2-5; d_gene: -; abundance: -; v_gene: TRBV20-1; CDR3aa: CSAQGPSQETQYF; CDR3nt: TGCAGTGCCCAGGGACCCAGTCAAGAGACCCAGTACTTC
j_gene: TRBJ2-4; d_gene: -; abundance: many; v_gene: TRBV7-2; CDR3aa: CASSFFYPSVLAKNIQYF; CDR3nt: TGTGCCAGCAGCTTCTTTTATCCTAGCGTTCTAGCCAAAAACATTCAGTACTTC
j_gene: TRBJ2-2; d_gene: TRBD2; abundance: -; v_gene: TRBV12-3/TRBV12-4; CDR3aa: CASSLGTSPVWELFF; CDR3nt: TGTGCCAGCAGTTTGGGGACTAGTCCCGTCTGGGAGCTGTTTTTT
j_gene: TRBJ2-1; d_gene: -; abundance: -; v_gene: TRBV5-6; CDR3aa: CASSLSDREGNEQFF; CDR3nt: TGTGCCAGCAGCTTGTCCGACAGGGAGGGGAATGAGCAGTTCTTC
j_gene: TRBJ2-7; d_gene: TRBD1; abundance: few; v_gene: TRBV2; CDR3aa: CASNYEAGGDGGQYF; CDR3nt: TGTGCCAGCAACTATGAGGCAGGGGGCGACGGGGGGCAGTACTTC
j_gene: TRBJ2-5; d_gene: -; abundance: few; v_gene: TRBV15; CDR3aa: CATSKASYQETQYF; CDR3nt: TGTGCCACCAGCAAAGCGTCCTACCAAGAGACCCAGTACTTC
j_gene: TRBJ2-2; d_gene: TRBD2; abundance: -; v_gene: TRBV20-1; CDR3aa: CSATRAGTSFTGELFF; CDR3nt: TGCAGTGCGACCCGAGCCGGGACTAGCTTCACCGGGGAGCTGTTTTTT
j_gene: TRBJ2-1; d_gene: TRBD2; abundance: few; v_gene: TRBV9; CDR3aa: CASSVSTSGGSTYNEQFF; CDR3nt: TGTGCCAGCAGCGTATCGACTAGCGGGGGGTCGACCTACAATGAGCAGTTCTTC
j_gene: TRBJ1-5; d_gene: TRBD1; abundance: -; v_gene: TRBV11-2; CDR3aa: CASSRTGGADQPQHF; CDR3nt: TGTGCCAGCAGCCGAACAGGGGGCGCAGATCAGCCCCAGCATTTT
j_gene: TRBJ2-3; d_gene: TRBD2; abundance: -; v_gene: TRBV3-1; CDR3aa: CASSVAGGSTDTQYF; CDR3nt: TGTGCCAGCAGCGTCGCGGGAGGGAGCACAGATACGCAGTATTTT
j_gene: TRBJ2-1; d_gene: TRBD2; abundance: -; v_gene: TRBV28; CDR3aa: CASSFRLAGDNEQFF; CDR3nt: TGTGCCAGCAGTTTTAGACTAGCGGGAGACAATGAGCAGTTCTTC
j_gene: TRBJ2-3; d_gene: -; abundance: -; v_gene: TRBV3-1; CDR3aa: CASSQAPGTDTQYF; CDR3nt: TGTGCCAGCAGCCAAGCTCCAGGCACAGATACGCAGTATTTT
j_gene: TRBJ2-3; d_gene: -; abundance: -; v_gene: TRBV9; CDR3aa: CASSVELDTQYF; CDR3nt: TGTGCCAGCAGCGTAGAACTCGATACGCAGTATTTT
j_gene: TRBJ1-2; d_gene: TRBD1; abundance: -; v_gene: TRBV5-1; CDR3aa: CASTGQVGFGYTF; CDR3nt: TGCGCCAGCACGGGACAGGTCGGATTTGGCTACACCTTC
j_gene: TRBJ2-1; d_gene: -; abundance: -; v_gene: TRBV12-3/TRBV12-4; CDR3aa: CASSSGSPSSYNEQFF; CDR3nt: TGTGCCAGCAGCTCGGGGTCCCCGAGCTCCTACAATGAGCAGTTCTTC